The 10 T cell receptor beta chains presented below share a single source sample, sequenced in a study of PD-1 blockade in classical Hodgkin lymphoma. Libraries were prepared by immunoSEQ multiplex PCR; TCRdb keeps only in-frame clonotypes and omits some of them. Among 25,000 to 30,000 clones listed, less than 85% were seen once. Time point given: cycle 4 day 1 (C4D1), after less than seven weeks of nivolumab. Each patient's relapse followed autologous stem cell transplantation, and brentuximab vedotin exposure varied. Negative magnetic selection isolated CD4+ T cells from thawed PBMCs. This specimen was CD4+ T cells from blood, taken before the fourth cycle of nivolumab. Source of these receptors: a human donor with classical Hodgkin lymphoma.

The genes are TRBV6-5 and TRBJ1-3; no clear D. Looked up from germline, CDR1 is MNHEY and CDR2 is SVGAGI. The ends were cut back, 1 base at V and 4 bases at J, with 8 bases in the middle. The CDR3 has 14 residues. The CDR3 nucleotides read TGTGCCAGCAGTTACTTGGGTTCGGGAAACACCATATATTTT. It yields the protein CASSYLGSGNTIYF.

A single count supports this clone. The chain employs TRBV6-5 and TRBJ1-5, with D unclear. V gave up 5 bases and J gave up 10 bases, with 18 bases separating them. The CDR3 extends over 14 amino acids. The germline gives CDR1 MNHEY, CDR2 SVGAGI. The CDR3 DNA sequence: TGTGCCAGCAGTCCTGGACGCCTAAGGATTCCCCAGCATTTT. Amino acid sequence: CASSPGRLRIPQHF.

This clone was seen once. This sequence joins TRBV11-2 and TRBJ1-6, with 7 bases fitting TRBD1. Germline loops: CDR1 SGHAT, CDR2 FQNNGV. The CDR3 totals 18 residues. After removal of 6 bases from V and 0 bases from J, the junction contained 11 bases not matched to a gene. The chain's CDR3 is CASSDRVFPGSYNSPLHF. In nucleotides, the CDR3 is TGTGCCAGCAGTGACAGGGTTTTCCCCGGCTCCTATAATTCACCCCTCCACTTT.

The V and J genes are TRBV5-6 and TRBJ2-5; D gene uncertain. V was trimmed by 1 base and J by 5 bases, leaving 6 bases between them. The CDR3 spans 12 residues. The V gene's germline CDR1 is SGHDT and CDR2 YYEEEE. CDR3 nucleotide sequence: TGTGCCAGCAGCTTGACTCCGGAGACCCAGTACTTC. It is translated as CASSLTPETQYF.

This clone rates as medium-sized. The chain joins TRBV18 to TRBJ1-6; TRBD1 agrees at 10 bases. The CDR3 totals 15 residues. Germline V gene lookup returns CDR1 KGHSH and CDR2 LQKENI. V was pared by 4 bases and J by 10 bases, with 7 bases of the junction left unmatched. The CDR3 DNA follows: TGTGCCAGCTCACAGCTAGGACAGGGGGTCTCACCCCTCCACTTT. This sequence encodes CASSQLGQGVSPLHF.

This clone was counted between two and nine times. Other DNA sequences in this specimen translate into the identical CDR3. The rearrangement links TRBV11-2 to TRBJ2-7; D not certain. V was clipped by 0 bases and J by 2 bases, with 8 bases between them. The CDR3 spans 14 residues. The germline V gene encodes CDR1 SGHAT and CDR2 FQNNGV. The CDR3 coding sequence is TGTGCCAGCAGCTTAGATCGGGTAGCCTACGAGCAGTACTTC. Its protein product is CASSLDRVAYEQYF. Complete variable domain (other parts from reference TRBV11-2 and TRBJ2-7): EAGVAQSPRYKIIEKRQSVAFWCNPISGHATLYWYQQILGQGPKLLIQFQNNGVVDDSQLPKDRFSAERLKGVDSTLKIQPAKLEDSAVYLCASSLDRVAYEQYFGPGTRLTVT.

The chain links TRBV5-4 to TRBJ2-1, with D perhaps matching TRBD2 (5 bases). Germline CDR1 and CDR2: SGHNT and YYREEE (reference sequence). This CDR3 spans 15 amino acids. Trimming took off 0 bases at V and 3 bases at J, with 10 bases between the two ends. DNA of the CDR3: TGTGCCAGCAGCTTGGCAGGACTTGACTACAATGAGCAGTTCTTC. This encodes CASSLAGLDYNEQFF.

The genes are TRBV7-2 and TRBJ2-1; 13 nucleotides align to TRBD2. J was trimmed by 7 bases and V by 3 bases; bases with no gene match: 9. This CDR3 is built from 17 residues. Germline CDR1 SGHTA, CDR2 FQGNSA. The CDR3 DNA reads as TGTGCCAGCAGCTTCCTCGCGACTAGCGGGAGGTGGAATGAGCAGTTCTTC. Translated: CASSFLATSGRWNEQFF.

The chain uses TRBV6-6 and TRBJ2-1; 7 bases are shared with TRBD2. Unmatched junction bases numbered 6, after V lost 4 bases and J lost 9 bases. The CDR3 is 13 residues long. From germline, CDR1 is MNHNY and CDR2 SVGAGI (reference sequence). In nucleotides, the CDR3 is TGTGCCAGCAGTTCTCGCGGGAGCATTGAGCAGTTCTTC. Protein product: CASSSRGSIEQFF.

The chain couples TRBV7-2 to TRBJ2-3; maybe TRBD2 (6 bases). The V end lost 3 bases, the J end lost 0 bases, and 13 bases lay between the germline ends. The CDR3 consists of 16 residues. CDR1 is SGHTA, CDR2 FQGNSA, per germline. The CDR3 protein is CASSFRRGSSTDTQYF. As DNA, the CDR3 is TGTGCCAGCAGCTTCCGGCGGGGTTCTAGCACAGATACGCAGTATTTT.